This T cell receptor (beta chain) derives from a study of T cell changes during pregnancy in multiple sclerosis. Profiling relied on immunoSEQ multiplex PCR, and the TCRdb table lists in-frame clones only, not all of them. The sample records 70,000 to 90,000 clones, just under 95% being singletons. V was clipped by 3 bases and J by 7 bases; unmatched bases: 4. The CDR3 loop spans 14 amino acids. Germline CDR1 and CDR2: KGHSH and LQKENI. The genes are TRBV18 and TRBJ2-1, with 9 bases lining up with TRBD2. The sequence was obtained from a female donor with multiple sclerosis, enrolled in a pregnancy study. Sequenced material: peripheral blood, taken in the first trimester of pregnancy. The CDR3 nucleotides read TGTGCCAGCTCACCGGGGACTAGCAGGAATGAGCAGTTCTTC. Translated: CASSPGTSRNEQFF.